A selection of T cell receptor beta chains follows, all from one sample in a study of cytomegalovirus exposure and HLA in healthy donors. Sequencing was performed with immunoSEQ multiplex PCR; in TCRdb, only in-frame clones are kept and a portion is missing. Of approximately 160,000 clones in the sample, 82% are singletons; the top ten hold around 0.97%. Source material: PBMCs. All receptors derive from a girl aged 2-9 years in good health and CMV-seropositive. CDR3s include the opening cysteine and the closing phenylalanine or tryptophan. The order of the fields is clone size, V gene, D gene, J gene, CDR3 protein, CDR3 DNA. A D gene is named only where the DNA matches it firmly. Clone size is not always given. Where it is, it says once, few, many or a class for expanded clones.

>NA|TRBV30|TRBD1|TRBJ2-7
CAWSVSSWDRTYEQYF
TGTGCCTGGAGTGTTAGTTCTTGGGACAGGACCTACGAGCAGTACTTC
>NA|TRBV5-1|TRBD2|TRBJ2-6
CASNAGTSGDWLSGANVLTF
TGCGCCAGCAATGCGGGGACTAGCGGGGACTGGCTCTCTGGGGCCAACGTCCTGACTTTC
>NA|TRBV4-1|NA|TRBJ2-7
CASSQDNVGRAYEQYF
TGCGCCAGCAGCCAAGATAATGTAGGTCGGGCCTACGAGCAGTACTTC
>NA|TRBV9|NA|TRBJ1-2
CASSVRGYYGYTF
TGTGCCAGCAGCGTTAGGGGGTACTATGGCTACACCTTC
>NA|TRBV11-2|TRBD1|TRBJ2-2
CASSFLTGARNTGELFF
TGTGCCAGCAGCTTCCTGACAGGGGCAAGAAACACCGGGGAGCTGTTTTTT
>NA|TRBV5-1|NA|TRBJ2-2
CASSVTGVGNTGELFF
TGCGCCAGCAGCGTCACGGGGGTCGGGAACACCGGGGAGCTGTTTTTT
>NA|TRBV4-1|NA|TRBJ2-7
CASSPPERVLYEQYF
TGCGCCAGCAGCCCTCCCGAGCGGGTCCTCTACGAGCAGTACTTC
>once|TRBV27|NA|TRBJ1-1
CASSFSASPLEAFF
TGTGCCAGCAGTTTTAGTGCAAGCCCTCTTGAAGCTTTCTTT
>NA|TRBV2|TRBD2|TRBJ2-7
CASPGTRKGYEQYF
TGTGCCAGCCCCGGGACTAGGAAGGGCTACGAGCAGTACTTC
>few|TRBV27|TRBD1|TRBJ1-1
CASGTSRGRGAFF
TGTGCCAGCGGTACGTCCAGGGGGCGAGGAGCTTTCTTT
>NA|TRBV7-9|TRBD1|TRBJ2-1
CAREPLLSGQGNNEQFF
TGTGCCAGGGAACCCCTTCTGTCGGGACAGGGGAACAATGAGCAGTTCTTC
>NA|TRBV4-2|NA|TRBJ1-2
CASTTDGLGYTF
TGTGCCAGCACCACAGACGGATTGGGCTACACCTTC
>once|TRBV6-5|NA|TRBJ2-5
CASGGAAPHRETQYF
TGTGCCAGCGGGGGGGCTGCACCACACAGAGAGACCCAGTACTTC
>NA|TRBV7-9|TRBD2|TRBJ2-1
CASSQLADLYNEQFF
TGTGCCAGCAGCCAACTAGCGGACCTCTACAATGAGCAGTTCTTC
>NA|TRBV6-1|NA|TRBJ1-1
CASSEEGGRDEAFF
TGTGCCAGCAGTGAAGAGGGTGGGAGGGACGAAGCTTTCTTT
>NA|TRBV2|TRBD1|TRBJ1-1
CSASVGGGSHTEAFF
TGTTCTGCTTCGGTTGGAGGGGGCTCCCACACTGAAGCTTTCTTT
>NA|TRBV2|TRBD2|TRBJ2-1
CASSDWTSGNQFF
TGTGCCAGCAGTGATTGGACTAGCGGGAATCAGTTCTTC
>NA|TRBV7-8|NA|TRBJ2-7
CASSLTRVRLLHEQYF
TGTGCCAGCAGCTTAACTCGGGTGCGTCTGCTCCACGAGCAGTACTTC
>NA|TRBV4-1|NA|TRBJ2-6
CASSPGSGSGANVLTF
TGCGCCAGCAGCCCCGGGTCGGGGTCTGGGGCCAACGTCCTGACTTTC
>once|TRBV5-6|NA|TRBJ2-3
CASSPGTDTQYF
TGTGCCAGCAGCCCGGGCACAGATACGCAGTATTTT
>NA|TRBV18|NA|TRBJ1-1
CASSPDGTPNTEAFF
TGTGCCAGCTCTCCAGATGGGACACCGAACACTGAAGCTTTCTTT
>NA|TRBV5-1|TRBD2|TRBJ2-1
CASSRQTSGRHLNNEQFF
TGCGCCAGCAGCCGCCAGACTAGCGGGAGACATCTGAACAATGAGCAGTTCTTC
>NA|TRBV30|TRBD1|TRBJ2-7
CAWADRGGEQYF
TGTGCCTGGGCCGACAGGGGAGGCGAGCAGTACTTC
>NA|TRBV19|TRBD1|TRBJ1-3
CASSRGQGNTIYF
TGTGCCAGTAGTCGGGGACAGGGCAACACCATATATTTT
>few|TRBV7-9|TRBD2|TRBJ2-2
CASSLESGGRGITGELFF
TGTGCCAGCAGCTTAGAATCCGGCGGGAGGGGTATTACCGGGGAGCTGTTTTTT
>NA|TRBV11-2|NA|TRBJ2-3
CASSLYSSVDTQYF
TGTGCCAGCAGCTTATATAGTTCGGTGGATACGCAGTATTTT
>NA|TRBV4-2|NA|TRBJ1-2
CASNREPIYGYTF
TGTGCCAGCAACCGGGAACCTATCTATGGCTACACCTTC
>NA|TRBV7-7|TRBD2|TRBJ2-3
CASSTGGGDTQYF
TGTGCTAGCAGTACGGGAGGGGGGGATACGCAGTATTTT
>NA|TRBV30|NA|TRBJ1-1
CAWKRGNTEAFF
TGTGCCTGGAAAAGGGGGAACACTGAAGCTTTCTTT
>NA|TRBV20-1|NA|TRBJ2-1
CSASKINEQFF
TGCAGTGCTAGCAAAATTAATGAGCAGTTCTTC
>once|TRBV4-1|NA|TRBJ1-2
CASSQDRGVLHTQGGYTF
TGCGCCAGCAGCCAAGATAGGGGCGTTCTACATACCCAAGGCGGCTACACCTTC
>NA|TRBV27|TRBD2|TRBJ2-3
CASSNIFPFSGRTDTQYF
TGTGCCAGCAGTAACATTTTCCCTTTTAGCGGGAGGACAGATACGCAGTATTTT